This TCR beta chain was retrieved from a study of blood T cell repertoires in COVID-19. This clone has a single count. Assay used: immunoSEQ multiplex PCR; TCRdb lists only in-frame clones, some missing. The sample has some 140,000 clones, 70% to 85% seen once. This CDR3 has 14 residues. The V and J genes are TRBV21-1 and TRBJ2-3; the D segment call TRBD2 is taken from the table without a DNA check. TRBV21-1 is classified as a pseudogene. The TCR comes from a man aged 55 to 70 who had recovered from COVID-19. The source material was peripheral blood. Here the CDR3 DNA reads TGTGCCAGCTCTAGCGTTCAGGGCACAGATACGCAGTATTTT. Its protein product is CASSSVQGTDTQYF.